This entry describes one TCR beta chain. Its antigen is undetermined. The data were taken from a study of Graves' ophthalmopathy and Graves' hyperthyroidism. About the research overall: Peripheral blood collection took place at initial diagnosis, before any treatment.

If patients had other autoimmune diseases, uncontrolled infections, pregnancy or lactation, they were excluded. Diagnosis relied on clinical symptoms, serum thyroxine, TRAb, thyroid ultrasound and orbital computed tomography. The CDR3 has 13 residues. CDR1 is SGHTA and CDR2 is FQGNSA in the germline V gene. V lost 5 bases and J lost 3, with 11 bases in between. The sequenced template was RNA, covering the TCR beta CDR3 region. First-round RT-PCR used HTBI primers; second-round multiplex PCR followed. TCRdb re-derived calls from the multiplex PCR reads in MiXCR, one entry per CDR3 protein. The profile shows fewer than 350,000 distinct CDR3 sequences, around a sixth of them singletons. Findings and caveats of the study: The model forecast ophthalmopathy progression, reaching about 70% sensitivity and 72.22% specificity.

Specimen: peripheral blood. The clonotype originates from an adult man with Graves' ophthalmopathy. This sequence joins TRBV7-2 and TRBJ2-7, with TRBD2 as a possible D gene (5 bases). The CDR3 is CASSPPGIYEQYF. CDR3 DNA: TGTGCCAGCAGCCCCCCGGGGATCTACGAGCAGTACTTC.